The T cell receptor beta chain described here comes from a study of shared clonotypes between healthy human individuals. Notes on the study in general: The naive CD4 repertoires of several donors were compared, and around 5.1% of clonotypes were shared. Naive subsets usually exceeded memory subsets in estimated richness.

About this clone: As yet, its antigen is unknown. Within the sample, other DNA sequences also encode this same CDR3.

V shed 0 bases and J shed 6 bases, with 4 bases lying between them. Germline assignment: CDR1 SGHNT and CDR2 YYREEE (reference sequence). This CDR3 spans 12 amino acids. The authors loaded around 190 ng DNA, roughly 33,000 T cell genomes, into sorted-subset replicate PCRs. Measured with immunoSEQ multiplex PCR; TCRdb has only the in-frame clones, and not every one. This sample yields some 2,000,000 clones, of which approximately 96% are seen a single time; approximately 0.13% belongs to the top ten. The chain combines TRBV5-4 with TRBJ1-5; D is unresolved. The receptor comes from a man between 18 and 29 years old in good health. The sample taken for sequencing was naive CD4+ T cells sorted from blood. Subset reported: CD45RA+ positively selected. The CDR3 loop is CASSLAGQPQHF. CDR3 in DNA: TGTGCCAGCAGCTTGGCGGGTCAGCCCCAGCATTTT.